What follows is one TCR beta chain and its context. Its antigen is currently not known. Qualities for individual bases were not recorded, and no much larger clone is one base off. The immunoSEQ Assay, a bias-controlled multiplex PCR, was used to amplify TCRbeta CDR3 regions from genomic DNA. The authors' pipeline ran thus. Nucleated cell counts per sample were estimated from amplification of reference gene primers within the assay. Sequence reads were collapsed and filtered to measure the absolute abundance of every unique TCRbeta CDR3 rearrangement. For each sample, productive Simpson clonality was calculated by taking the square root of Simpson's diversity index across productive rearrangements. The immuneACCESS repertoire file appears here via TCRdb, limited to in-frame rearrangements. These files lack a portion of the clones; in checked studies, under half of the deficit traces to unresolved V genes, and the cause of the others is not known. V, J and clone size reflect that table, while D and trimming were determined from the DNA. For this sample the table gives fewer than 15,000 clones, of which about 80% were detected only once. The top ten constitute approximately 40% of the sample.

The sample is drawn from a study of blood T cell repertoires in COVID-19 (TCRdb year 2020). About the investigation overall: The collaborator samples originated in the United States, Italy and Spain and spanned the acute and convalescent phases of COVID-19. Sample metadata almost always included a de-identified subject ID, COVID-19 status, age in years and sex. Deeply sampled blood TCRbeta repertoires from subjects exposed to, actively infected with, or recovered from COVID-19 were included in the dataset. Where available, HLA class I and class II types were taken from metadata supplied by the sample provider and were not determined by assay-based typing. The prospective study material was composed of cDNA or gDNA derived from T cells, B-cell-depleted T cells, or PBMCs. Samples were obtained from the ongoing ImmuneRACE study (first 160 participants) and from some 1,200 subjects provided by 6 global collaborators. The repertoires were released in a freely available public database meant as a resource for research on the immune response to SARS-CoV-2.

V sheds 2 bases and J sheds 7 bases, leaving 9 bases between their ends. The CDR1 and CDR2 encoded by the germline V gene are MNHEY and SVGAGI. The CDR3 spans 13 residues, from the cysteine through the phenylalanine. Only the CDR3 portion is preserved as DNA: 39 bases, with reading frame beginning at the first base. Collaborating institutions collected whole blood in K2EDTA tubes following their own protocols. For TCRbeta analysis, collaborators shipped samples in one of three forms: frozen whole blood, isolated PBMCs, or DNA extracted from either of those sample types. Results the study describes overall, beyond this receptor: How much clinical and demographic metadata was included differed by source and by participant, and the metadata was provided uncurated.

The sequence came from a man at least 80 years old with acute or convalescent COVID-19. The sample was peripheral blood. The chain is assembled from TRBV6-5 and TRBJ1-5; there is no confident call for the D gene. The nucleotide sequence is TGTGCCAGCAGTTACCAGGAAAACCAGCCCCAGCATTTT. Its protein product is CASSYQENQPQHF.